This is a list of T cell receptor beta chains from one sample in a study of cytomegalovirus exposure and HLA in healthy donors. Generated by immunoSEQ multiplex PCR, the TCRdb table keeps only in-frame clones and is missing some. The repertoire holds 150,000 or so clones, roughly four fifths seen once, with around 2.4% in the top ten. Sequenced material: PBMCs. These receptors were taken from a female donor in good health and CMV-seronegative. Each CDR3 is given with its conserved first and last residue. The D gene is left open where the match is weak. Size is stated for part of the rows, as once, few or many counts, or as a class when the clone is expanded.

TRBJ2-5 14 NA TRBV5-1 NA CASSLAPLRETQYF TGCGCCAGCAGCTTGGCGCCCCTCAGGGAGACCCAGTACTTC
TRBJ1-2 16 NA TRBV19 NA CASSIYSTRANYGYTF TGTGCCAGTAGTATCTACTCGACACGAGCTAACTATGGCTACACCTTC
TRBJ2-7 12 NA TRBV2 TRBD1 CASRTGIHEQYF TGTGCCAGCAGGACAGGGATCCACGAGCAGTACTTC
TRBJ1-1 13 NA TRBV6-4 NA CASRARLNTEAFF TGTGCCAGCAGGGCTAGATTGAACACTGAAGCTTTCTTT
TRBJ1-1 15 NA TRBV18 NA CASSPPNRLNTEAFF TGTGCCAGCTCACCACCGAACAGATTGAACACTGAAGCTTTCTTT
TRBJ2-7 15 once TRBV9 NA CASSTQDRSSYEQYF TGTGCCAGCAGCACACAAGACAGGAGCTCCTACGAGCAGTACTTC
TRBJ2-7 15 few TRBV7-6 TRBD1 CASSSGTGDMYEQYF TGTGCCAGCAGCTCAGGGACAGGGGATATGTACGAGCAGTACTTC
TRBJ2-2 14 NA TRBV28 TRBD1 CASKSGTGTGELFF TGTGCCAGCAAATCCGGGACAGGGACCGGGGAGCTGTTTTTT
TRBJ2-2 13 NA TRBV27 NA CASRPAGTGELFF TGTGCCAGCAGGCCCGCGGGGACCGGGGAGCTGTTTTTT
TRBJ2-1 14 NA TRBV6-1 TRBD2 CASSTSGTYNEQFF TGTGCCAGCAGCACTAGCGGGACCTACAATGAGCAGTTCTTC
TRBJ1-5 14 NA TRBV30 NA CAWKAPFSLGPQHF TGTGCCTGGAAGGCCCCCTTTTCCCTAGGGCCCCAGCATTTT
TRBJ2-5 14 NA TRBV10-3 NA CAISVRGGGETQYF TGTGCCATCAGTGTCAGAGGGGGGGGAGAGACCCAGTACTTC
TRBJ2-1 14 NA TRBV7-3 NA CASSNLGGRNEQFF TGTGCCAGCAGTAATCTAGGAGGGCGGAATGAGCAGTTCTTC
TRBJ2-7 17 NA TRBV28 TRBD2 CASSYLTQRESSYEQYF TGTGCCAGCAGTTATCTGACCCAGCGGGAATCCTCCTACGAGCAGTACTTC
TRBJ1-1 19 few TRBV7-9 TRBD1 CATNLRHRDRANKNTEAFF TGTGCCACCAACTTGCGCCACCGGGACAGGGCCAACAAGAACACTGAAGCTTTCTTT
TRBJ1-5 17 NA TRBV15 TRBD1 CATSSGQGARWNQPQHF TGTGCCACCAGCAGCGGACAGGGGGCTCGGTGGAATCAGCCCCAGCATTTT
TRBJ1-5 15 NA TRBV7-7 NA CASSFRSGPHQPQHF TGTGCTAGCAGCTTTAGGTCAGGCCCTCATCAGCCCCAGCATTTT
TRBJ2-7 15 NA TRBV28 TRBD2 CASSVTSGGLYEQYF TGTGCCAGCAGTGTCACTAGCGGGGGCCTTTACGAGCAGTACTTC
TRBJ1-2 14 NA TRBV6-5 NA CASSYSTGGDGYTF TGTGCCAGCAGTTACTCGACAGGTGGGGATGGCTACACCTTC
TRBJ1-1 14 NA TRBV28 NA CASSLRFMNTEAFF TGTGCCAGCAGTTTGCGGTTCATGAACACTGAAGCTTTCTTT
TRBJ2-1 13 NA TRBV5-1 NA CASSPEGDREQFF TGCGCCAGCAGCCCGGAGGGAGACAGAGAGCAGTTCTTC
TRBJ1-2 15 NA TRBV7-9 NA CASSLIQGYGGGYTF TGTGCCAGCAGCCTCATACAGGGATATGGGGGTGGCTACACCTTC
TRBJ2-1 20 NA TRBV4-2 TRBD2 CASSQDPSASGGAGFGEQFF TGTGCCAGCAGCCAAGATCCTTCGGCTAGCGGGGGGGCTGGTTTTGGTGAGCAGTTCTTC
TRBJ2-1 14 NA TRBV29-1 TRBD2 CSVEDRTSGGEQFF TGCAGCGTTGAAGACCGGACTAGCGGCGGTGAGCAGTTCTTC
TRBJ2-7 16 NA TRBV7-8 TRBD1 CASSLVIRGQYYEQYF TGTGCCAGCAGCTTAGTTATCAGGGGACAGTACTACGAGCAGTACTTT
TRBJ1-4 15 once TRBV6-5 TRBD1 CASRPLGGGGEKLFF TGTGCCAGCAGACCCCTAGGGGGCGGTGGTGAAAAACTGTTTTTT
TRBJ2-1 19 NA TRBV27 NA CASSKRGGAGQPSYNEQFF TGTGCCAGCAGTAAGAGGGGGGGCGCGGGACAACCCTCCTACAATGAGCAGTTCTTC
TRBJ2-5 15 NA TRBV15 TRBD2 CATSRGAGGPETQYF TGTGCCACCAGCAGAGGGGCGGGGGGGCCTGAGACCCAGTACTTC
TRBJ2-7 15 NA TRBV19 NA CASSISGHRPYEQYF TGTGCCAGTAGTATAAGTGGACACCGCCCCTACGAGCAGTACTTC
TRBJ1-1 12 NA TRBV27 TRBD1 CASSGQGAQAFF TGTGCCAGCAGTGGACAGGGGGCGCAAGCTTTCTTT
TRBJ2-7 15 once TRBV28 TRBD2 CASNTPGLGSYEQYF TGTGCCAGCAATACCCCGGGACTAGGCTCCTACGAGCAGTACTTC
TRBJ2-5 15 NA TRBV7-9 NA CASSFEDSSSAAQYF TGTGCCAGCAGCTTCGAGGACAGCAGTTCCGCGGCCCAGTACTTC
TRBJ2-7 13 NA TRBV11-2 TRBD1 CASSPTPTGVQYF TGTGCCAGCAGCCCGACTCCCACAGGGGTGCAGTACTTC
TRBJ2-5 13 few TRBV28 TRBD2 CASSLGRVETQYF TGTGCCAGCAGCTTGGGGAGGGTGGAGACCCAGTACTTC
TRBJ2-1 14 NA TRBV4-1 TRBD2 CASSQGLLAGLQFF TGCGCCAGCAGCCAAGGCCTACTAGCGGGGTTGCAGTTCTTC
TRBJ2-3 14 NA TRBV16 NA CASSQFRSTDTQYF TGTGCCAGCAGCCAATTCCGGAGCACAGATACGCAGTATTTT
TRBJ2-7 11 NA TRBV6-1 NA CASRGGAEQYF TGTGCCAGCAGGGGCGGGGCCGAGCAGTACTTC
TRBJ2-1 16 NA TRBV6-5 NA CASSYLSGARVNEQFF TGTGCCAGCAGTTACCTCTCAGGGGCCAGGGTCAATGAGCAGTTCTTC
TRBJ1-5 16 NA TRBV4-1 TRBD1 CASSRTGTGGNQPQHF TGCGCCAGCAGCCGGACCGGGACAGGGGGGAATCAGCCCCAGCATTTT